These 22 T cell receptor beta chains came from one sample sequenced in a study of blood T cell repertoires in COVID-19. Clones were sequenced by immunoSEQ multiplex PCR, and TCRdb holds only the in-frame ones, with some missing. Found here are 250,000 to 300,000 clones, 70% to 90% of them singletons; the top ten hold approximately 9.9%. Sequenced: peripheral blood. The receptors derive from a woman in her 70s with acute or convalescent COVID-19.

The CDR3, as DNA: TGTGCCAGCAGCGTAGGGAACAGGGGCGGCTATGGCTACACCTTC. Translation: CASSVGNRGGYGYTF. The chain couples TRBV9 to TRBJ1-2; 7 bases are shared with TRBD1. CDR3 size: 15 residues. The junction had 6 bases not matched to a gene; V was cut back by 0 bases and J by 4 bases. Per the germline V gene, CDR1 is SGDLS and CDR2 is YYNGEE.

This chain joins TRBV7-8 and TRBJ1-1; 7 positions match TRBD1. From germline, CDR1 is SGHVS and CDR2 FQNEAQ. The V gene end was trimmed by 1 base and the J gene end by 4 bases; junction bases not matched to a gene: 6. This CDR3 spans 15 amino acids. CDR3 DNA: TGTGCCAGCAGCTTAGGGACAGGAGGGGGCACTGAAGCTTTCTTT. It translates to CASSLGTGGGTEAFF.

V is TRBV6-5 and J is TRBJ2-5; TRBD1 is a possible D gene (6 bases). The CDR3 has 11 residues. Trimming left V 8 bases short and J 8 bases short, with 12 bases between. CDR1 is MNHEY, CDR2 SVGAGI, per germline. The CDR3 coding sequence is TGTGCCAGCCAGGGGACGCGAACCCAGTACTTC. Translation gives CASQGTRTQYF.

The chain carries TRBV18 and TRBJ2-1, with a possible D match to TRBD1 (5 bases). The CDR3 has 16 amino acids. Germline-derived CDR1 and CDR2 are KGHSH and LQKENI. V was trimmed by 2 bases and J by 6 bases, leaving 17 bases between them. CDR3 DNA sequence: TGTGCCAGCTCACCAGTTCGTAGGGGTTCGGGCAATGAGCAGTTCTTC. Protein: CASSPVRRGSGNEQFF.

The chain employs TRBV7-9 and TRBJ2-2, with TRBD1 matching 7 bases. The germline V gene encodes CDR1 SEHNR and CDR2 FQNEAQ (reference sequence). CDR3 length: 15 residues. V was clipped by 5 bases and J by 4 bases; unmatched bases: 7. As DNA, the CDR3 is TGTGCCAGCAGCACGGGACAGACTTTCACCGGGGAGCTGTTTTTT. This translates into CASSTGQTFTGELFF.

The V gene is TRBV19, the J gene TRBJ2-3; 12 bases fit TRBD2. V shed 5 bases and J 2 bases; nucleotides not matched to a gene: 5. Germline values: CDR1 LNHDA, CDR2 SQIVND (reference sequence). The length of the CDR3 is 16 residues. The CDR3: CASSPRTSGDTDTQYF. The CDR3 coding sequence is TGTGCCAGTAGTCCCCGGACTAGCGGGGACACAGATACGCAGTATTTT.

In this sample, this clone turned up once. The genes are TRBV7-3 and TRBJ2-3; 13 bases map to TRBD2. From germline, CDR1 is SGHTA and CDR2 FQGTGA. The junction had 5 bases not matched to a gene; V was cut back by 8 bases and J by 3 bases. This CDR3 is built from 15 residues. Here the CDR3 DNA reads TGTGCCAGCGCCTTGACTAGCGGGGGGACAGATACGCAGTATTTT. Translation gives CASALTSGGTDTQYF. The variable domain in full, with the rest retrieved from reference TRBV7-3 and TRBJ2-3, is GAGVSQTPSNKVTEKGKYVELRCDPISGHTALYWYRQSLGQGPEFLIYFQGTGAADDSGLPNDRFFAVRPEGSVSTLKIQRTERGDSAVYLCASALTSGGTDTQYFGPGTRLTVL.

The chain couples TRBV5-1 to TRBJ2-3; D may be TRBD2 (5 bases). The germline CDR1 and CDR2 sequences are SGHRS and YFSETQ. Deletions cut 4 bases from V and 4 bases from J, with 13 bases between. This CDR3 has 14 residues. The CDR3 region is CASSGEGAADTQYF. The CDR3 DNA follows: TGCGCCAGCAGCGGAGAGGGTGCAGCAGATACGCAGTATTTT.

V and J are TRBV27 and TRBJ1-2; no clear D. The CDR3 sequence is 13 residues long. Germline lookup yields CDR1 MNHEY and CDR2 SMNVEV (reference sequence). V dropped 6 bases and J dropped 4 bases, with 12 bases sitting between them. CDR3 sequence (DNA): TGTGCCAGCAGCTCGCAGGCTCCCTATGGCTACACCTTC. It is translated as CASSSQAPYGYTF.

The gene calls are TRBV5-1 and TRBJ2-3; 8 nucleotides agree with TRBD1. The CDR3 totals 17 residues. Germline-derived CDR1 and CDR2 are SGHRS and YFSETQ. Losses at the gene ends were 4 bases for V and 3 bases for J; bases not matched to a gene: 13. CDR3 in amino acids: CASSQQGRQGRTDTQYF. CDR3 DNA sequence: TGCGCCAGCAGCCAACAAGGGCGACAGGGGAGGACAGATACGCAGTATTTT.

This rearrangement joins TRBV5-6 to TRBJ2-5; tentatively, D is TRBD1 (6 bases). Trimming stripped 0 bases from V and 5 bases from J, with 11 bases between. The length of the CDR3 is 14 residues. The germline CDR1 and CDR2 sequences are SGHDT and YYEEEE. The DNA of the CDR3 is TGTGCCAGCAGCTTGGTACAGGGTTCGGAGACCCAGTACTTC. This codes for CASSLVQGSETQYF.

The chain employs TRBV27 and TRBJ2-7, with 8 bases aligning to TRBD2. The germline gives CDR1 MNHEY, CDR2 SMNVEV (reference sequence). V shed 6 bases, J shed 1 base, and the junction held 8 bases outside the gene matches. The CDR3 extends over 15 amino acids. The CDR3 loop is CASSSRGGPSYEQYF. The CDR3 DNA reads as TGTGCCAGCAGCTCCCGGGGGGGACCTTCCTACGAGCAGTACTTC.

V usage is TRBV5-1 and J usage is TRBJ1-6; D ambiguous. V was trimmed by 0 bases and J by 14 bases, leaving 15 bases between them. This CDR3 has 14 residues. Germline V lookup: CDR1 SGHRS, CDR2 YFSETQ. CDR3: CASSLGANLGSLHF. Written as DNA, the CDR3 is TGCGCCAGCAGCTTGGGGGCCAACCTTGGGTCCCTCCACTTT.

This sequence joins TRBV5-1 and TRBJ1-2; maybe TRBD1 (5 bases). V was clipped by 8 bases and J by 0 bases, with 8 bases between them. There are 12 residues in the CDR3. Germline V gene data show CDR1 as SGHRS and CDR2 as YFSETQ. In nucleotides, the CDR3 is TGCGCCAGTGCGACAGCTAACTATGGCTACACCTTC. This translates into CASATANYGYTF.

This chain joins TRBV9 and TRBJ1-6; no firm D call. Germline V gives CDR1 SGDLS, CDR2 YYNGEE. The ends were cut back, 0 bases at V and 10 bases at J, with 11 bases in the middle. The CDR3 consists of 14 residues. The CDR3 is CASSVAAAGSPLHF. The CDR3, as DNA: TGTGCCAGCAGCGTAGCGGCGGCGGGATCACCCCTCCACTTT.

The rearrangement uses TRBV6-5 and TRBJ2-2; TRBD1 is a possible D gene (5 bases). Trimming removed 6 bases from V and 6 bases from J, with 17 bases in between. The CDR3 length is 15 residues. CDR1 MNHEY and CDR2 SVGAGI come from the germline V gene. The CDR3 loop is CASSVFRASAGELFF. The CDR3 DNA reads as TGTGCCAGCAGCGTCTTCAGGGCAAGCGCCGGGGAGCTGTTTTTT.

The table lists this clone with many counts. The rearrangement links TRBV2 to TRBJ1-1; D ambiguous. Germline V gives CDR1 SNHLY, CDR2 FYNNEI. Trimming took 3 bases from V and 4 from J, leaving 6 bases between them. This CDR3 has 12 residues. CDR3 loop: CASSDWSTEAFF. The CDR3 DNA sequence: TGTGCCAGCAGTGATTGGAGCACTGAAGCTTTCTTT. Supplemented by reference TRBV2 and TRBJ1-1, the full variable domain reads EPEVTQTPSHQVTQMGQEVILRCVPISNHLYFYWYRQILGQKVEFLVSFYNNEISEKSEIFDDQFSVERPDGSNFTLKIRSTKLEDSAMYFCASSDWSTEAFFGQGTRLTVV.

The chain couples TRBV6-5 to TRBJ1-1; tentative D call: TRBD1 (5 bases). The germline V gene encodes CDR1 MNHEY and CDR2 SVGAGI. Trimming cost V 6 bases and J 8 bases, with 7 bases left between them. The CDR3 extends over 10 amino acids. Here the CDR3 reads CASRHREAFF. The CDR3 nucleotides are TGTGCCAGCAGGCACAGGGAAGCTTTCTTT.

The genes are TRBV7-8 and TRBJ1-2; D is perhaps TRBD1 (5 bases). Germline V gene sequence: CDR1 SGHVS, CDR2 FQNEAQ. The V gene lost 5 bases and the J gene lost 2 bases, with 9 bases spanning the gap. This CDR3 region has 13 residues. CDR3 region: CASSPDRNYGYTF. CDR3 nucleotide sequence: TGTGCCAGCAGCCCCGACAGAAACTATGGCTACACCTTC. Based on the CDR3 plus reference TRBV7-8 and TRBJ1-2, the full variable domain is GAGVSQSPRYKVAKRGQDVALRCDPISGHVSLFWYQQALGQGPEFLTYFQNEAQLDKSGLPSDRFFAERPEGSVSTLKIQRTQQEDSAVYLCASSPDRNYGYTFGSGTRLTVV.

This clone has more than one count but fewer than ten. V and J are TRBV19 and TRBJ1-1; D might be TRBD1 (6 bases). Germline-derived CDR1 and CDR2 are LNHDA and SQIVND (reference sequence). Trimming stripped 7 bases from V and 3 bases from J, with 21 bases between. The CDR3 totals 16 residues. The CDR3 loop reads CASIGALGARYTEAFF. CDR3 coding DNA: TGTGCCAGTATTGGGGCCTTGGGGGCGCGGTACACTGAAGCTTTCTTT.

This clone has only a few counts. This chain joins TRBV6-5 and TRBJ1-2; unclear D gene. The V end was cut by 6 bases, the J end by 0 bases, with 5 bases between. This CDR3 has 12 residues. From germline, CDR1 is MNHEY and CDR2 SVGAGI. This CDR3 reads CASSQTNYGYTF. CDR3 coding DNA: TGTGCCAGCAGCCAAACTAACTATGGCTACACCTTC.

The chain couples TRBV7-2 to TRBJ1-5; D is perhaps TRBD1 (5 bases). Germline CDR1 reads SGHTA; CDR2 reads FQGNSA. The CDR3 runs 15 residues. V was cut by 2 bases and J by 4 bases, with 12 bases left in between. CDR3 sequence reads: CASSLSRQGNQPQHF. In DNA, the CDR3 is TGTGCCAGCAGCTTATCGCGGCAGGGAAATCAGCCCCAGCATTTT.